Presented here are 2 T cell receptor beta chains from one specimen sequenced in a study of a mutant IDH1 vaccine in newly diagnosed glioma. These receptors have no known antigen. The assay was immunoSEQ multiplex PCR, and TCRdb's table has in-frame clones only and misses some. The table shows tens of thousands of clones, with approximately 80% occurring only once. Specified time point: week 35, safety follow-up. Doses consisted of 300 ug of mutant IDH1 20-mer peptide each, paired with topical imiquimod. The specimen comprised PBMCs, sampled from a glioma patient whose treatment included an IDH1 peptide vaccine. The source of these receptors is a man aged 35 to 55 with glioma.

This clone turned up a few times. The rearrangement links TRBV2 to TRBJ1-2; D unresolved. Between the trimmed V and J ends, which lost 7 bases and 6 bases, there was a span of 15 bases. There are 13 residues in the CDR3. Per germline, CDR1 SNHLY and CDR2 FYNNEI. CDR3 nucleotides: TGTGCCAGCACCCCGAGCCCAGTCCATGGCTACACCTTC. Its translation is CASTPSPVHGYTF.

This clone was counted only a few times. CDR3 DNA: TGTGCCAGCTCACCGCGGAAGACCGGGGAGCTGTTTTTT. Encoded protein: CASSPRKTGELFF. J is TRBJ2-2 and V is TRBV18; no reliable D call. V gave up 3 bases and J gave up 5 bases, with 7 bases separating them. This CDR3 is 13 amino acids long. Germline V lookup: CDR1 KGHSH, CDR2 LQKENI.